This section outlines one T cell receptor (beta chain) sequence together with its context. The sample belongs to a study of blood T cell repertoires in COVID-19. The V gene's germline CDR1 is SGDLS and CDR2 YYNGEE. This CDR3 has 13 amino acids. Between the trimmed V and J ends, which lost 2 bases and 1 base, there was a span of 7 bases. TCRdb's copy holds only in-frame clones and misses some; the assay was immunoSEQ multiplex PCR. The data hold about 130,000 clones, with around 87% observed a single time. The chain links TRBV9 to TRBJ2-7; possible D gene TRBD2, 6 bases. The sample comprised peripheral blood. The TCR was taken from a woman between 45 and 60 years old who had recovered from COVID-19. This CDR3 reads CASSVGGSYEQYF. For the CDR3, the DNA is TGTGCCAGCAGCGTTGGGGGGTCCTACGAGCAGTACTTC.